The entry that follows covers one TCR beta chain sequence. The assay was immunoSEQ multiplex PCR, and TCRdb's table has in-frame clones only and misses some. The table has 400,000 to 550,000 clones, roughly 85% seen once. These data are taken from a study of shared clonotypes between healthy human individuals. Overall study context: A couple of women and a few men aged 18 to 49 made up the donors.

Nashville, Tennessee was home to all donors, each a Caucasian adult. This receptor was identified in a woman between 35 and 50 years old in good health. Some clones in this sample may be carry-over from other donors' samples. The specimen was PBMCs.

The CDR3 sequence is CASTEAAAQNIQYF. CDR3 sequence (DNA): TGTGCCAGCACCGAGGCGGCCGCCCAGAACATTCAGTACTTC. V and J are TRBV11-2 and TRBJ2-4; D gene unclear. This CDR3 is built from 14 residues. Germline V gene data show CDR1 as SGHAT and CDR2 as FQNNGV. Trimming removed 7 bases at V and 7 bases at J, with 17 bases between.